The 31 T cell receptor beta chains below come from one sample, sequenced in a study of blood T cell repertoires in COVID-19. The data were produced by immunoSEQ multiplex PCR, yet TCRdb's version contains in-frame clones alone and is incomplete. The sample contains a few hundred thousand clones, around 83% of which appear only once. The specimen was peripheral blood. These receptors came from a man aged 50-60 years who had recovered from COVID-19.

The V call is TRBV6-5, the J call TRBJ2-7, with 7 bases lining up with TRBD1. The CDR3 totals 13 residues. Germline lookup yields CDR1 MNHEY and CDR2 SVGAGI. J lost 2 bases, V lost 6 bases, and 4 bases had no gene match. DNA of the CDR3: TGTGCCAGCAGCGGGACAGCAACCTACGAGCAGTACTTC. Encoded protein: CASSGTATYEQYF.

This CDR3 reads CASSLTTPGKGEQYF. CDR3 DNA sequence: TGTGCCAGCTCACTAACAACTCCAGGGAAAGGCGAGCAGTACTTC. This sequence joins TRBV18 and TRBJ2-7; tentative D call: TRBD1 (5 bases). Germline CDR1 reads KGHSH; CDR2 reads LQKENI. The CDR3 has 15 amino acids. Trimming took off 4 bases at V and 6 bases at J, with 19 bases between the two ends.

The chain combines TRBV15 with TRBJ2-7, with D hard to call. CDR1 and CDR2 (germline): LNHNV, YYDKDF (reference sequence). CDR3 size: 14 residues. V was clipped by 3 bases and J by 2 bases, with 11 bases between them. The CDR3 here is CATSSVRETYEQYF. In DNA form, the CDR3 reads TGTGCCACCAGCAGCGTACGAGAAACCTACGAGCAGTACTTC.

The chain is built from TRBV21-1 and TRBJ1-1; the table's TRBD1 call for D was not verified on the DNA. TRBV21-1 has pseudogene status. The CDR3 extends over 18 amino acids. Written as DNA, the CDR3 is TGTGCCAGCAGCAAAGGGGTCAGGGGAAACAGTCTCCACACTGAAGCTTTCTTT. Protein: CASSKGVRGNSLHTEAFF.

V gene TRBV28 combines with J gene TRBJ2-5, with 9 bases identical to TRBD1. Per germline, CDR1 MDHEN and CDR2 SYDVKM. The CDR3 is 21 amino acids. Trimming at V came to 6 bases and at J to 2 bases, leaving 25 bases not matched to a gene. The CDR3 DNA reads TGTGCCAGCAGCCCTGGACAGGGGCACCCAAGTTTCGCCGGGATTCAAGAGACCCAGTACTTC. Encoded protein: CASSPGQGHPSFAGIQETQYF.

Concerning this clone: Other DNA variants within this sample encode the same CDR3. This rearrangement joins TRBV5-1 to TRBJ2-7; a weak D match, TRBD1 (5 bases). The CDR3 totals 13 residues. The V end lost 0 bases, the J end lost 3 bases, and 7 bases lay between the germline ends. In germline, CDR1 is SGHRS, CDR2 YFSETQ. CDR3: CASSLVTGYEQYF. The CDR3 coding sequence is TGCGCCAGCAGCTTGGTTACAGGCTACGAGCAGTACTTC.

The chain employs TRBV9 and TRBJ2-3; TRBD2 is a possible D gene (7 bases). The V end was cut by 0 bases, the J end by 2 bases, with 22 bases between. Germline loops: CDR1 SGDLS, CDR2 YYNGEE. There are 19 residues in the CDR3. CDR3 nucleotide sequence: TGTGCCAGCAGCGTAGGCGGGATGGGGGGGCGCATGTCCACAGATACGCAGTATTTT. Translated, it gives CASSVGGMGGRMSTDTQYF.

The chain is built from TRBV15 and TRBJ1-5; possible D gene TRBD1, 6 bases. This CDR3 spans 17 amino acids. Trimming cost V 1 base and J 4 bases, with 17 bases left between them. In germline, CDR1 is LNHNV, CDR2 YYDKDF (reference sequence). The CDR3 sequence: CATSRGSMTGANQPQHF. CDR3 nucleotides: TGTGCCACCAGCAGAGGGAGCATGACAGGAGCAAATCAGCCCCAGCATTTT.

The rearrangement uses TRBV5-4 and TRBJ2-5, with a weak D call TRBD1 (6 bases). The CDR3 loop spans 14 amino acids. The V end was cut by 1 base, the J end by 4 bases, with 11 bases between. Germline CDR1 reads SGHNT; CDR2 reads YYREEE (reference sequence). The CDR3 DNA reads TGTGCCAGCAGCTTGACAGGGTGGGGAGAGACCCAGTACTTC. Its protein is CASSLTGWGETQYF.

The chain uses TRBV5-6 and TRBJ1-2, with TRBD1 as a possible D gene (5 bases). This CDR3 is 12 amino acids long. The germline V and J ends were trimmed by 1 base and 6 bases, with 7 bases remaining between them. Germline V gene lookup returns CDR1 SGHDT and CDR2 YYEEEE. Here the CDR3 DNA reads TGTGCCAGCAGCTTGTGGGGGGATGGCTACACCTTC. Its translation is CASSLWGDGYTF.

The chain is built from TRBV4-2 and TRBJ2-7, with 9 bases identical to TRBD1. Germline CDR1 is LGHNA and CDR2 is YNFKEQ. The CDR3 totals 17 residues. Trimming took 1 base from V and 5 from J; bases not matched to a gene: 12. This CDR3 reads CASSQATGGSRIDEQYF. In DNA form, the CDR3 reads TGTGCCAGCAGCCAAGCCACAGGGGGCTCAAGAATCGACGAGCAGTACTTC.

The genes are TRBV5-1 and TRBJ2-1; TRBD1 agrees at 10 bases. Trimming took 5 bases from V and 3 from J; bases not matched to a gene: 8. The CDR3 extends over 16 amino acids. The germline V gene encodes CDR1 SGHRS and CDR2 YFSETQ. The CDR3 loop reads CASRRGQGRNYNEQFF. In nucleotides, the CDR3 is TGCGCCAGCAGGCGGGGACAGGGGCGGAACTACAATGAGCAGTTCTTC.

The chain employs TRBV27 and TRBJ1-2; no clear D. V was shortened by 0 bases and J by 4 bases, with 12 bases between the two germline ends. Germline CDR1 reads MNHEY; CDR2 reads SMNVEV (reference sequence). The CDR3 runs to 15 residues. CDR3 nucleotide sequence: TGTGCCAGCAGTTTATCGGGCACCTCTGGCTATGGCTACACCTTC. It encodes CASSLSGTSGYGYTF.

This chain's CDR3 is CASSGGAFYGYTF. CDR3 nucleotides: TGTGCCAGCAGCGGTGGGGCGTTCTATGGCTACACCTTC. The chain couples TRBV2 to TRBJ1-2; D perhaps matches TRBD1 (5 bases). V was cut by 6 bases and J by 4 bases, with 12 bases left in between. There are 13 residues in the CDR3. Germline V gene sequence: CDR1 SNHLY, CDR2 FYNNEI.

In this sample, this clone turned up once. The CDR3 loop is CASSLGEYQETQYF. As DNA, the CDR3 is TGTGCCAGCAGCTTGGGAGAGTACCAAGAGACCCAGTACTTC. This sequence joins TRBV5-6 and TRBJ2-5; the D is unclear. Per germline, CDR1 SGHDT and CDR2 YYEEEE. This CDR3 contains 14 residues. V lost 0 bases to trimming and J lost 0 bases, with 6 bases between them. The whole variable domain, remainder taken from reference TRBV5-6 and TRBJ2-5, is DAGVTQSPTHLIKTRGQQVTLRCSPKSGHDTVSWYQQALGQGPQFIFQYYEEEERQRGNFPDRFSGHQFPNYSSELNVNALLLGDSALYLCASSLGEYQETQYFGPGTRLLVL.

This chain joins TRBV11-2 and TRBJ2-7; a possible D gene is TRBD1 (5 bases). The V and J ends lost 4 bases and 5 bases respectively, with 12 bases between them. Germline lookup yields CDR1 SGHAT and CDR2 FQNNGV. There are 13 residues in the CDR3. The CDR3, as DNA: TGTGCCAGCAGCTACTTTTCAGGGAACGAGCAGTACTTC. As protein: CASSYFSGNEQYF.

The J gene is TRBJ2-7, the V gene TRBV2; tentatively, D is TRBD1 (6 bases). The CDR3 loop spans 14 amino acids. Trimming pared 5 bases from V and 2 bases from J, leaving 13 bases between. Per germline, CDR1 SNHLY and CDR2 FYNNEI. The CDR3 here is CASSSQGNAYEQYF. In DNA, the CDR3 is TGTGCCAGCAGTTCTCAGGGGAACGCCTACGAGCAGTACTTC. Full variable domain (outside the CDR3, taken from reference TRBV2 and TRBJ2-7): EPEVTQTPSHQVTQMGQEVILRCVPISNHLYFYWYRQILGQKVEFLVSFYNNEISEKSEIFDDQFSVERPDGSNFTLKIRSTKLEDSAMYFCASSSQGNAYEQYFGPGTRLTVT.

The V gene is TRBV7-6, the J gene TRBJ2-1; a weak D match, TRBD1 (5 bases). Germline-derived CDR1 and CDR2 are SGHVS and FNYEAQ. This CDR3 spans 13 amino acids. The germline V and J ends were trimmed by 2 bases and 9 bases, with 11 bases remaining between them. The CDR3 here is CASSLSRVAEQFF. CDR3 nucleotide sequence: TGTGCCAGCAGCTTAAGCAGGGTGGCTGAGCAGTTCTTC.

The V and J genes are TRBV5-1 and TRBJ2-5, with a tentative D call TRBD2 (6 bases). Trimming pared 4 bases from V and 0 bases from J, leaving 25 bases between. CDR1 is SGHRS and CDR2 is YFSETQ in the germline V gene. This CDR3 region has 19 residues. The CDR3 DNA reads as TGCGCCAGCAGCCCACGGGGGAGAGGGGATAAAGGGCACCAAGAGACCCAGTACTTC. Amino acids: CASSPRGRGDKGHQETQYF.

The chain recombines TRBV7-8 with TRBJ1-5; D is possibly TRBD1 (5 bases). The germline V gene encodes CDR1 SGHVS and CDR2 FQNEAQ. V lost 7 bases and J lost 2, with 9 bases in between. The length of the CDR3 is 13 residues. This CDR3 reads CASNIRGNQPQHF. In DNA form, the CDR3 reads TGTGCCAGCAATATCAGGGGCAATCAGCCCCAGCATTTT.

This clone was observed a few times. The chain is built from TRBV5-1 and TRBJ2-7; maybe TRBD2 (5 bases). This CDR3 contains 15 residues. Trimming shortened V by 1 base and J by 4 bases, and 15 bases separated the two germline ends. Per germline, CDR1 SGHRS and CDR2 YFSETQ. CDR3 residues: CASSLSPRGKYEQYF. The CDR3 nucleotides read TGCGCCAGCAGCTTGTCCCCACGGGGTAAGTACGAGCAGTACTTC.

CDR3 nucleotides: TGTGCCAGCAGAACAGGGTACAATCAGCCCCAGCATTTT. Translation: CASRTGYNQPQHF. The chain links TRBV2 to TRBJ1-5, with a weak D call TRBD1 (6 bases). The CDR3 has 13 residues. Germline CDR1 reads SNHLY; CDR2 reads FYNNEI. Trimming stripped 6 bases from V and 3 bases from J, with 9 bases between.

V and J are TRBV18 and TRBJ2-1; 10 bases align to TRBD2. Trimming cost V 0 bases and J 8 bases; bases outside gene matches: 10. Germline CDR1 reads KGHSH; CDR2 reads LQKENI. The length of the CDR3 is 17 residues. CDR3 in amino acids: CASSPPTGSGRGDEQFF. In nucleotides, the CDR3 is TGTGCCAGCTCACCACCGACAGGGAGCGGGAGGGGCGATGAGCAGTTCTTC.

V is TRBV4-1 and J is TRBJ2-1; D is ambiguous. V lost 2 bases to trimming and J lost 9 bases, with 11 bases between them. In germline, CDR1 is MGHRA, CDR2 YSYEKL. The length of the CDR3 is 13 residues. CDR3 coding DNA: TGCGCCAGCAGCCAACCTAACGGGTTTGAGCAGTTCTTC. Translation: CASSQPNGFEQFF.

This chain uses TRBV18 with TRBJ1-1; the D gene is possibly TRBD1 (5 bases). Between the trimmed V and J ends, which lost 2 bases and 6 bases, there was a span of 19 bases. Germline values: CDR1 KGHSH, CDR2 LQKENI. The CDR3 sequence is 16 residues long. For the CDR3, the DNA is TGTGCCAGCTCACCAAGGCAGGGTTTTAATAGAGCTGAAGCTTTCTTT. This encodes CASSPRQGFNRAEAFF.

This clone appeared once. The rearrangement joins TRBV3-1 (or the pseudogene TRBV3-2) to TRBJ2-5, with D possibly matching TRBD2 (6 bases). V shed 1 base and J shed 4 bases, with 13 bases lying between them. The CDR3 covers 15 residues. The germline gives CDR1 LGHDT, CDR2 YNNKEL (reference sequence). The chain's CDR3 is CASSQVAGILETQYF. The CDR3 DNA sequence: TGTGCCAGCAGCCAAGTCGCGGGGATACTAGAGACCCAGTACTTC.

The CDR3 is CASSFRIDGYTF. The CDR3 nucleotides read TGTGCCAGCAGCTTTCGAATAGATGGCTACACCTTC. This sequence joins TRBV7-9 and TRBJ1-2; D not resolved. Deletions cut 3 bases from V and 6 bases from J, with 8 bases between. The CDR3 runs to 12 residues. The germline V gene encodes CDR1 SEHNR and CDR2 FQNEAQ (reference sequence).

The V call is TRBV2, the J call TRBJ2-3; unclear D gene. Trimming removed 5 bases from V and 1 base from J, with 10 bases in between. CDR3 size: 14 residues. Germline CDR1 is SNHLY and CDR2 is FYNNEI. The CDR3 protein is CASSSLLRTDTQYF. CDR3 sequence (DNA): TGTGCCAGCAGTTCTCTCCTTCGCACAGATACGCAGTATTTT. Full variable domain (missing parts from reference TRBV2 and TRBJ2-3): EPEVTQTPSHQVTQMGQEVILRCVPISNHLYFYWYRQILGQKVEFLVSFYNNEISEKSEIFDDQFSVERPDGSNFTLKIRSTKLEDSAMYFCASSSLLRTDTQYFGPGTRLTVL.

The chain combines TRBV20-1 with TRBJ2-7; D possibly corresponds to TRBD2 (5 bases). This CDR3 is built from 11 residues. Germline CDR1 is DFQATT and CDR2 is SNEGSKA (reference sequence). Between the trimmed V and J ends, which lost 6 bases and 3 bases, there was a span of 9 bases. The CDR3 DNA reads as TGCAGTGCCGGGAAGTTCTACGAGCAGTACTTC. It encodes CSAGKFYEQYF.

This clone was seen more than once but under ten times. The CDR3 coding sequence is TGTGCCAGCAGTGAAAACGAGCTAGCCTACTATGGCTACACCTTC. It specifies CASSENELAYYGYTF. The chain joins TRBV6-1 to TRBJ1-2; unclear D gene. This CDR3 has 15 residues. The ends were cut back, 2 bases at V and 3 bases at J, with 13 bases in the middle. Germline CDR1 and CDR2: MNHNS and SASEGT.

In its sample, this clone was seen once. The chain carries TRBV2 and TRBJ2-3; 11 positions match TRBD1. CDR1 SNHLY and CDR2 FYNNEI come from the germline V gene. This CDR3 is built from 15 residues. Trimming removed 6 bases from V and 3 bases from J; junction bases left unmatched: 5. The CDR3 is CASSAGTGGTDTQYF. In DNA, the CDR3 is TGTGCCAGCAGCGCAGGGACAGGGGGAACAGATACGCAGTATTTT.